This note documents a single T cell receptor (beta chain) sequence. The sample comes from a study of blood T cell repertoires in COVID-19. Source study methods: Researchers report that nucleated cell counts were estimated from reference gene primer amplification. Profiled with immunoSEQ multiplex PCR; TCRdb holds only in-frame clones, not every one. That table furnishes V, J and clone size, whereas the DNA furnished D and trimming. The sample lists fewer than 250,000 clones; 70% to 85% were seen once. Between the trimmed V and J ends, which lost 5 bases and 4 bases, there was a span of 11 bases. This CDR3 contains 12 residues. CDR1 is SQVTM, CDR2 ANQGSEA, per germline.

The V gene is TRBV29-1, the J gene TRBJ1-2, with D possibly being TRBD1 (5 bases). This sequence originates from a woman older than 75 with acute or convalescent COVID-19. Sequencing used peripheral blood. In DNA, the CDR3 is TGCAGCGTTCCAGGGAGGGGCTATGGCTACACCTTC. Its translation is CSVPGRGYGYTF. The full variable domain, its missing parts supplied by reference TRBV29-1 and TRBJ1-2, is SAVISQKPSRDICQRGTSLTIQCQVDSQVTMMFWYRQQPGQSLTLIATANQGSEATYESGFVIDKFPISRPNLTFSTLTVSNMSPEDSSIYLCSVPGRGYGYTFGSGTRLTVV.